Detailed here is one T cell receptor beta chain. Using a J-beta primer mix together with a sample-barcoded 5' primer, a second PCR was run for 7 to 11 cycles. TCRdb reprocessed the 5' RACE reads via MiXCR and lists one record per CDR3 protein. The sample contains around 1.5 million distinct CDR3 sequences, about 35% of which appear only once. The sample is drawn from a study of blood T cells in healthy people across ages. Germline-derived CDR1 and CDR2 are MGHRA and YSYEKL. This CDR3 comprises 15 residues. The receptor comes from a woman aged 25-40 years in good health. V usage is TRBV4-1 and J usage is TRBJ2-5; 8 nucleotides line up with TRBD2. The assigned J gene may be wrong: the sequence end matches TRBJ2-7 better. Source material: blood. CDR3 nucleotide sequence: TGCGCCAGCAGCCGAACCAAAGCGGGAGTAGACGAGCAGTACTTC. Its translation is CASSRTKAGVDEQYF.